A single sample gave rise to the 8 T cell receptor beta chains below, sequenced in a study of CD8+ T cells in alopecia areata. TCR sequencing used cDNA made by reverse transcription of extracted RNA. Libraries were prepared by immunoSEQ multiplex PCR; TCRdb keeps only in-frame clonotypes and omits some of them. The sample gives approximately 220,000 clones, less than 45% of which show up once; around 0.48% is in the top ten. Treatment given: oral pan-JAK inhibitor, 5-10 mg twice daily. The sample was CD4+ T cells sorted from blood, taken at week 34, from a patient treated with tofacitinib. Every receptor here comes from a human donor with alopecia areata.

The rearrangement joins TRBV5-1 to TRBJ2-1; D is uncertain. Per germline, CDR1 SGHRS and CDR2 YFSETQ. V was trimmed by 0 bases and J by 6 bases, leaving 10 bases between them. The CDR3 loop spans 14 amino acids. In DNA, the CDR3 is TGCGCCAGCAGCTTGGAAAGGAATGTCAATGAGCAGTTCTTC. Translation gives CASSLERNVNEQFF.

This clone was seen once. V gene TRBV4-1 combines with J gene TRBJ2-7; D remains unclear. Deletions cut 0 bases from V and 3 bases from J, with 6 bases between. This CDR3 region has 13 residues. Per germline, CDR1 MGHRA and CDR2 YSYEKL. CDR3 nucleotide sequence: TGCGCCAGCAGCCAAGAATACAGCTACGAGCAGTACTTC. This codes for CASSQEYSYEQYF.

This clone was detected only once. The chain recombines TRBV28 with TRBJ2-4; D call uncertain. The length of the CDR3 is 16 residues. The V end lost 5 bases, the J end lost 0 bases, and 14 bases lay between the germline ends. Germline V gene data show CDR1 as MDHEN and CDR2 as SYDVKM. In nucleotides, the CDR3 is TGTGCCAGCAGTCCCTCCCTGCCGGGAGCCAAAAACATTCAGTACTTC. It translates to CASSPSLPGAKNIQYF.

The gene calls are TRBV7-8 and TRBJ2-7, with 8 bases that match TRBD2. Germline V gene lookup returns CDR1 SGHVS and CDR2 FQNEAQ. The CDR3 contains 15 residues. The V and J ends lost 5 bases and 0 bases, in that order; junction bases with no gene match: 6. The chain's CDR3 is CASSLNSGDSYEQYF. The CDR3, as DNA: TGTGCCAGCAGCCTGAATAGCGGGGACTCCTACGAGCAGTACTTC.

V gene TRBV4-2 combines with J gene TRBJ2-1; possible D gene TRBD2, 5 bases. V lost 4 bases and J lost 8, with 15 bases in between. The CDR3 runs 14 residues. Germline assignment: CDR1 LGHNA and CDR2 YNFKEQ. This CDR3 is CASSLREYGDEQFF. The CDR3 coding sequence is TGTGCCAGCAGCCTTAGGGAGTATGGCGATGAGCAGTTCTTC.

This clone was seen only a few times. The rearrangement joins TRBV6-1 to TRBJ2-5; D remains unclear. Germline V gene lookup returns CDR1 MNHNS and CDR2 SASEGT. This CDR3 is 15 amino acids long. Trimming shortened V by 6 bases and J by 5 bases, and 19 bases separated the two germline ends. The chain's CDR3 is CASRSTHRDGETQYF. The CDR3, as DNA: TGTGCCAGCAGATCGACACACAGAGACGGGGAGACCCAGTACTTC.

The V call is TRBV7-9, the J call TRBJ2-3, with TRBD1 matching 8 bases. This CDR3 has 14 residues. The V segment lost 11 bases and the J segment 5 bases; nucleotides outside the gene matches: 12. CDR1 and CDR2 (germline): SEHNR, FQNEAQ (reference sequence). The CDR3 DNA reads as TGTGCCGTCCCAAGGACAGGGTATGAAGATACGCAGTATTTT. Its translation: CAVPRTGYEDTQYF. The variable domain in full, with the rest retrieved from reference TRBV7-9 and TRBJ2-3, is DTGVSQNPRHKITKRGQNVTFRCDPISEHNRLYWYRQTLGQGPEFLTYFQNEAQLEKSRLLSDRFSAERPKGSFSTLEIQRTEQGDSAMYLCAVPRTGYEDTQYFGPGTRLTVL.

This chain uses TRBV5-6 with TRBJ2-1; 10 nucleotides match TRBD1. There are 16 residues in the CDR3. Germline CDR1 is SGHDT and CDR2 is YYEEEE. Trimming at V came to 2 bases and at J to 6 bases, leaving 8 bases not matched to a gene. CDR3 DNA: TGTGCCAGCAGCTTAGCTGGGACAGGGGATCGCAATGAGCAGTTCTTC. Translated, it gives CASSLAGTGDRNEQFF.